These 19 T cell receptor beta chains were sequenced from one sample in a study of cytotoxic CD8 clonotypes in ibrutinib-treated CLL. Sequenced by immunoSEQ multiplex PCR; TCRdb stores in-frame clones only, minus some. This repertoire shows tens of thousands of clones, almost 70% found once; its top ten account for about 14%. Source: PBMCs, taken after 12 months of ibrutinib treatment. The source is a human donor with chronic lymphocytic leukemia.

The chain carries TRBV29-1 and TRBJ2-5; TRBD1 matches 7 bases. The V segment lost 8 bases and the J segment 0 bases; nucleotides outside the gene matches: 6. CDR1 is SQVTM, CDR2 ANQGSEA, per germline. This CDR3 region has 13 residues. CDR3 sequence reads: CSSRGRYQETQYF. The DNA for the CDR3 is TGCAGCTCTAGGGGGCGGTACCAAGAGACCCAGTACTTC.

The V gene is TRBV11-3, the J gene TRBJ2-3; 10 bases align to TRBD2. Germline lookup yields CDR1 SGHNT and CDR2 YENEEA. V lost 5 bases to trimming and J lost 5 bases; unmatched junction nucleotides: 4. The CDR3 totals 14 residues. CDR3 nucleotide sequence: TGTGCCAGCAGCCCTAGCGGGAGAGGAGATACGCAGTATTTT. This translates into CASSPSGRGDTQYF.

CDR3 sequence reads: CASIPGTGGNYGYTF. The CDR3 bases are TGTGCCAGCATCCCCGGGACAGGGGGAAACTATGGCTACACCTTC. The V and J genes are TRBV6-1 and TRBJ1-2; 11 bases are shared with TRBD1. The CDR3 covers 15 residues. The V and J ends lost 7 bases and 2 bases, in that order; junction bases with no gene match: 6. Germline values: CDR1 MNHNS, CDR2 SASEGT.

The chain carries TRBV11-2 and TRBJ1-5; D uncertain. CDR1 is SGHAT, CDR2 FQNNGV, per germline. The germline V and J ends were trimmed by 0 bases and 3 bases, with 12 bases remaining between them. CDR3 length equals 16 residues. CDR3 coding DNA: TGTGCCAGCAGCTTAGATGGGGTTGGGGTCAATCAGCCCCAGCATTTT. This codes for CASSLDGVGVNQPQHF. Variable domain in full (rest from reference TRBV11-2 and TRBJ1-5): EAGVAQSPRYKIIEKRQSVAFWCNPISGHATLYWYQQILGQGPKLLIQFQNNGVVDDSQLPKDRFSAERLKGVDSTLKIQPAKLEDSAVYLCASSLDGVGVNQPQHFGDGTRLSIL.

Written as DNA, the CDR3 is TGTGCCAGCAGTGAAGCCCCGGGAGGAGGCTACACCTTC. This codes for CASSEAPGGGYTF. The chain combines TRBV6-1 with TRBJ1-2, with no clear D. The CDR3 covers 13 residues. CDR1 is MNHNS, CDR2 SASEGT, per germline. V dropped 0 bases and J dropped 8 bases, with 10 bases sitting between them.

The chain has TRBV30 and TRBJ1-2; possible D gene TRBD1, 5 bases. V was clipped by 4 bases and J by 9 bases, with 18 bases between them. The CDR3 length is 13 residues. The germline V gene has CDR1 GTSNPN and CDR2 SVGIG (reference sequence). CDR3 DNA: TGTGCCTGGAATAAACAGGCACCTAGGAGCTACACCTTC. This codes for CAWNKQAPRSYTF.

The rearrangement links TRBV19 to TRBJ1-1; a possible D gene is TRBD1 (5 bases). CDR3 length equals 14 residues. Germline assignment: CDR1 LNHDA and CDR2 SQIVND (reference sequence). Trimming shortened V by 10 bases and J by 5 bases, and 20 bases separated the two germline ends. CDR3 in amino acids: CATQLRDGRTEAFF. The CDR3 DNA is TGTGCCACACAACTCAGGGACGGAAGGACTGAAGCTTTCTTT.

The chain has TRBV2 and TRBJ2-3, with no clear D. V gave up 5 bases and J gave up 5 bases, with 11 bases separating them. Germline V gene sequence: CDR1 SNHLY, CDR2 FYNNEI. The CDR3 is made up of 13 amino acids. This chain's CDR3 is CASSSSPKDTQYF. CDR3 nucleotides: TGTGCCAGCAGTAGCTCCCCAAAAGATACGCAGTATTTT.

The gene calls are TRBV5-8 and TRBJ2-7; D is uncertain. The CDR3 has 14 amino acids. V was pared by 7 bases and J by 4 bases, with 18 bases between. Per the germline V gene, CDR1 is SGHTS and CDR2 is YDEGEE. The CDR3 is CASRSRRGEYEQYF. CDR3 in DNA: TGTGCCAGCCGATCCCGAAGAGGAGAATACGAGCAGTACTTC.

The chain recombines TRBV20-1 with TRBJ2-1; tentatively, D is TRBD1 (6 bases). V was cut by 6 bases and J by 9 bases, with 9 bases left in between. CDR3 length: 10 amino acids. Germline lookup yields CDR1 DFQATT and CDR2 SNEGSKA (reference sequence). The CDR3 protein is CSALRGEQFF. The DNA of the CDR3 is TGCAGTGCACTCAGGGGTGAGCAGTTCTTC.

This clone came up a few times. The V and J genes are TRBV19 and TRBJ1-1; 8 bases map to TRBD1. CDR3 size: 17 residues. Germline CDR1 reads LNHDA; CDR2 reads SQIVND (reference sequence). With 7 bases clipped from V and 4 bases from J, the junction kept 17 bases outside the gene matches. CDR3 loop: CASNDRGFGQGGTEAFF. Here the CDR3 DNA reads TGTGCCAGTAACGACCGGGGTTTTGGACAGGGAGGCACTGAAGCTTTCTTT.

The chain links TRBV19 to TRBJ1-2; D might be TRBD1 (5 bases). Germline values: CDR1 LNHDA, CDR2 SQIVND (reference sequence). The CDR3 runs to 13 residues. The ends were cut back, 8 bases at V and 1 base at J, with 11 bases in the middle. The CDR3 DNA sequence: TGTGCCAGTGCTGAAAGGGGTAACTATGGCTACACCTTC. Protein: CASAERGNYGYTF.

CDR3 loop: CASSSPRLAGGHEQYF. Here the CDR3 DNA reads TGTGCCAGCAGCTCCCCTCGACTAGCGGGAGGCCACGAGCAGTACTTC. The chain links TRBV11-2 to TRBJ2-7; 13 bases are a match to TRBD2. The CDR3 has 16 amino acids. V trimming: 4 bases; J trimming: 5 bases; junction bases outside the gene matches: 8. CDR1 is SGHAT, CDR2 FQNNGV, per germline.

The chain has TRBV7-2 and TRBJ2-1; 8 nucleotides line up with TRBD1. In germline, CDR1 is SGHTA, CDR2 FQGNSA. With V trimmed by 5 bases and J by 7 bases, 19 bases remained unmatched. CDR3 length: 18 residues. The CDR3 here is CASSDWTGRAFSGNEQFF. The CDR3 coding sequence is TGTGCCAGCAGCGACTGGACAGGGCGGGCATTTAGCGGTAATGAGCAGTTCTTC.

The rearrangement links TRBV19 to TRBJ2-5; 8 nucleotides align to TRBD1. The V gene's germline CDR1 is LNHDA and CDR2 SQIVND (reference sequence). The CDR3 extends over 14 amino acids. Germline trimming cut 2 bases from V and 4 bases from J; bases unmatched to any gene: 3. CDR3 region: CASSISGTGETQYF. The CDR3 coding sequence is TGTGCCAGTAGTATATCGGGGACAGGAGAGACCCAGTACTTC. The full variable domain, rest sourced from reference TRBV19 and TRBJ2-5, is DGGITQSPKYLFRKEGQNVTLSCEQNLNHDAMYWYRQDPGQGLRLIYYSQIVNDFQKGDIAEGYSVSREKKESFPLTVTSAQKNPTAFYLCASSISGTGETQYFGPGTRLLVL.

The rearrangement joins TRBV11-2 to TRBJ2-1; D gene uncertain. V was shortened by 5 bases and J by 7 bases, with 12 bases between the two germline ends. Germline CDR1 reads SGHAT; CDR2 reads FQNNGV. This CDR3 has 13 residues. The CDR3 sequence: CASSPLRLNEQFF. The CDR3, as DNA: TGTGCCAGCAGCCCCCTTCGTTTGAATGAGCAGTTCTTC.

The chain is built from TRBV30 and TRBJ1-4; 7 bases agree with TRBD1. The germline gives CDR1 GTSNPN, CDR2 SVGIG (reference sequence). This CDR3 has 15 residues. Unmatched junction bases numbered 8, after V lost 1 base and J lost 6 bases. CDR3 in amino acids: CAWSGRQGGDEKLFF. The DNA for the CDR3 is TGTGCCTGGAGTGGGCGACAGGGAGGGGATGAAAAACTGTTTTTT.

This chain joins TRBV6-5 and TRBJ2-7; D may be TRBD2 (6 bases). Looked up from germline, CDR1 is MNHEY and CDR2 is SVGAGI. This CDR3 is built from 11 residues. V was pared by 10 bases and J by 4 bases, with 11 bases between. CDR3 residues: CATWGGYEQYF. The CDR3 coding sequence is TGTGCCACTTGGGGAGGTTACGAGCAGTACTTC.

CDR3 DNA: TGTGCCAGCAGCTCGACGGATGTAGTCACTGAAGCTTTCTTT. Translated, it gives CASSSTDVVTEAFF. The chain uses TRBV5-4 and TRBJ1-1, with D uncertain. CDR1 SGHNT and CDR2 YYREEE come from the germline V gene (reference sequence). This CDR3 is built from 14 residues. V was cut by 3 bases and J by 4 bases, with 13 bases left in between. Together with reference TRBV5-4 and TRBJ1-1, the CDR3 gives the full variable domain: ETGVTQSPTHLIKTRGQQVTLRCSSQSGHNTVSWYQQALGQGPQFIFQYYREEENGRGNFPPRFSGLQFPNYSSELNVNALELDDSALYLCASSSTDVVTEAFFGQGTRLTVV.